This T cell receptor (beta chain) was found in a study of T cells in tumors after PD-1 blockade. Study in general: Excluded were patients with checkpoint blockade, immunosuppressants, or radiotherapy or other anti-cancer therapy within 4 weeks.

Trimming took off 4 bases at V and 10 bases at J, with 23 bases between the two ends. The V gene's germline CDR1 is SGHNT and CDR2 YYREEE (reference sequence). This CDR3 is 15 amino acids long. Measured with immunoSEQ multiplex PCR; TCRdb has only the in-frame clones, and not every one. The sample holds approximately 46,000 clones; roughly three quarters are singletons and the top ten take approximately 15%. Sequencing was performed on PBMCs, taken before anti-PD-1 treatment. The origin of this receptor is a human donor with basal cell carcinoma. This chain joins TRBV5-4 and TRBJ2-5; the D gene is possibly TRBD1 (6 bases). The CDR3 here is CASSTPGQEGKVQYF. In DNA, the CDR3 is TGTGCCAGCAGCACACCGGGACAAGAGGGCAAGGTCCAGTACTTC.